The 30 T cell receptor beta chains below all came from one sample that was sequenced in a study of blood T cells in healthy people across ages. PCR was performed a second time for 7 to 11 cycles using a sample-barcoded 5' primer and a J-beta primer mix. TCRdb recomputed calls from the 5' RACE reads with MiXCR, one row per CDR3 protein. Among about 1.4 million distinct CDR3 sequences listed, 59% were seen once. The material sequenced was blood. The receptors come from a man aged 18 to 29 in good health.

The rearrangement uses TRBV7-9 and TRBJ2-7; 7 bases map to TRBD2. The V segment lost 1 base and the J segment 1 base; nucleotides outside the gene matches: 7. The CDR3 consists of 16 residues. The V gene's germline CDR1 is SEHNR and CDR2 FQNEAQ (reference sequence). CDR3 nucleotides: TGTGCCAGCAGCTTAGGATACGGGAGGAGATCCTACGAGCAGTACTTC. Translation: CASSLGYGRRSYEQYF.

The rearrangement uses TRBV20-1 and TRBJ2-5; 7 bases align to TRBD1. The germline V gene encodes CDR1 DFQATT and CDR2 SNEGSKA (reference sequence). Trimming removed 2 bases from V and 11 bases from J; junction bases left unmatched: 14. This CDR3 comprises 14 residues. CDR3 sequence: CSARSDRALFPQYF. The CDR3 region has the DNA TGCAGTGCTAGAAGCGACAGGGCTCTCTTCCCACAGTACTTC.

This clonotype was seen a few times. This chain joins TRBV27 and TRBJ2-7; D gene unclear. CDR1 is MNHEY, CDR2 SMNVEV, per germline (reference sequence). V lost 3 bases and J 2 bases, leaving 11 bases between the germline ends. The CDR3 is 14 residues long. The CDR3 region has the DNA TGTGCCAGCAGTTTGGGGTCAGTCCCCTACGAGCAGTACTTC. Protein: CASSLGSVPYEQYF.

The V gene is TRBV28, the J gene TRBJ2-1, with D uncertain. The V and J ends lost 4 bases and 12 bases respectively, with 13 bases between them. Germline V gene sequence: CDR1 MDHEN, CDR2 SYDVKM. The CDR3 runs to 12 residues. The CDR3 reads CASSYGDRGQFF. CDR3 DNA: TGTGCCAGCAGTTATGGCGATCGCGGGCAGTTCTTC.

The chain combines TRBV28 with TRBJ1-3, with D uncertain. V was trimmed by 9 bases and J by 1 base, leaving 4 bases between them. The CDR3 length is 11 residues. The germline V gene encodes CDR1 MDHEN and CDR2 SYDVKM. CDR3 protein: CASLSGNTIYF. CDR3 bases: TGTGCCAGTTTATCTGGAAACACCATATATTTT.

The chain employs TRBV12-3 or TRBV12-4 and TRBJ2-1; D uncertain. This CDR3 region has 15 residues. Trimming shortened V by 6 bases and J by 0 bases, and 12 bases separated the two germline ends. The CDR3 coding sequence is TGTGCCAGCAGACCCACAAAAAGCTCCTACAATGAGCAGTTCTTC. Translation gives CASRPTKSSYNEQFF.

Only a few counts were recorded for this clonotype. V and J are TRBV7-2 and TRBJ2-1, with D possibly TRBD2 on 6 matching bases. CDR3 length: 14 amino acids. V was cut by 4 bases and J by 4 bases, with 11 bases left in between. Per the germline V gene, CDR1 is SGHTA and CDR2 is FQGNSA. The CDR3 spells CASSSSAVYNEQFF. DNA for the CDR3: TGTGCCAGCAGCTCTAGCGCCGTTTACAATGAGCAGTTCTTC.

This clonotype was picked up a small number of times. The V gene is TRBV12-3 or TRBV12-4, the J gene TRBJ2-7; 10 nucleotides align to TRBD2. This CDR3 spans 15 amino acids. Germline trimming cut 5 bases from V and 5 bases from J; bases unmatched to any gene: 9. DNA of the CDR3: TGTGCCAGCAGTCCGGCGGGACTAGCGAAGGACGAGCAGTACTTC. Translated, it gives CASSPAGLAKDEQYF.

The chain carries TRBV3-1 and TRBJ2-5; D is undetermined. Germline CDR1 LGHDT, CDR2 YNNKEL (reference sequence). Trimming pared 1 base from V and 1 base from J, leaving 10 bases between. The CDR3 contains 15 residues. In nucleotides, the CDR3 is TGTGCCAGCAGCCAAGGCGTTGGCCCCCAAGAGACCCAGTACTTC. The encoded protein is CASSQGVGPQETQYF.

The genes are TRBV20-1 and TRBJ2-1; D tentatively fits TRBD1 or TRBD2 (5 bases each). V lost 0 bases, J lost 7 bases, and 16 bases lay in between. The length of the CDR3 is 15 residues. Germline V lookup: CDR1 DFQATT, CDR2 SNEGSKA (reference sequence). The CDR3 nucleotides are TGCAGTGCTAGAGATGGAAAGGGGACGTATAATGAGCAGTTCTTC. It codes for CSARDGKGTYNEQFF.

As regards this clonotype: The junction departs from germline at one end; a sequencing error may be responsible. This chain's CDR3 is CVSGSGQAYEQYF. The CDR3 DNA reads TGTGTCAGCGGGAGCGGCCAAGCATACGAGCAGTACTTC. This rearrangement joins TRBV9 to TRBJ2-7; 8 positions match TRBD2. Germline-derived CDR1 and CDR2 are SGDLS and YYNGEE. CDR3 length: 13 amino acids.

This clonotype showed up just a few times. CDR3 amino acids: CASSKYPRGSFLYEQYF. Written as DNA, the CDR3 is TGTGCCAGCAGCAAATACCCTCGTGGCAGTTTTCTCTACGAGCAGTACTTC. This chain links TRBV21-1 with TRBJ2-7; the table's D call, TRBD2, has no DNA check behind it. TRBV21-1 corresponds to a pseudogene. The CDR3 spans 17 residues.

This clonotype was observed a few times. The chain uses TRBV28 and TRBJ1-3; no reliable D call. Deletions cut 7 bases from V and 0 bases from J, with 13 bases between. The CDR3 extends over 15 amino acids. Germline CDR1 is MDHEN and CDR2 is SYDVKM. CDR3: CASTRSGSSGNTIYF. CDR3 DNA sequence: TGTGCCAGCACCAGATCGGGTAGCTCTGGAAACACCATATATTTT.

The V and J genes are TRBV6-5 and TRBJ2-7; possibly TRBD1 or TRBD2 for D (6 bases each). V shed 8 bases and J shed 2 bases, with 19 bases lying between them. The CDR3 extends over 15 amino acids. Germline CDR1 reads MNHEY; CDR2 reads SVGAGI. The CDR3 region is CASGSRGRPTYEQYF. The CDR3 DNA sequence: TGTGCCAGCGGCTCCCGGGGGCGTCCTACCTACGAGCAGTACTTC.

V is TRBV20-1 and J is TRBJ2-7; maybe TRBD2 (5 bases). This CDR3 has 14 residues. The V gene's germline CDR1 is DFQATT and CDR2 SNEGSKA (reference sequence). V lost 5 bases and J 0 bases, leaving 14 bases between the germline ends. In DNA, the CDR3 is TGCAGTGCTCTAGCTGGGTTAAGCTCCTACGAGCAGTACTTC. It specifies CSALAGLSSYEQYF.

In its sample, this clonotype was seen a few times. V gene TRBV29-1 combines with J gene TRBJ2-7; D call uncertain. CDR1 SQVTM and CDR2 ANQGSEA come from the germline V gene. The CDR3 totals 16 residues. With 0 bases removed from V and 0 bases from J, the gap between germline ends came to 15 bases. CDR3 protein: CSVEDGKKRSSYEQYF. DNA of the CDR3: TGCAGCGTTGAAGATGGCAAGAAAAGGAGCTCCTACGAGCAGTACTTC.

This chain connects TRBV9 to TRBJ2-2, with TRBD1 identical over 7 bases. This CDR3 contains 16 residues. CDR1 and CDR2 from the germline V gene are SGDLS and YYNGEE. V trimming: 2 bases; J trimming: 7 bases; junction bases outside the gene matches: 11. CDR3 bases: TGTGCCAGCAGCGTCGGTTGGGACAGTAGTAACGGGGAGCTGTTTTTT. Encoded protein: CASSVGWDSSNGELFF.

This clonotype was recorded a few times. This sequence joins TRBV4-1 and TRBJ2-1; D is unresolved. Trimming left V 3 bases short and J 0 bases short, with 9 bases between. This CDR3 spans 15 amino acids. Germline loops: CDR1 MGHRA, CDR2 YSYEKL. The CDR3 DNA reads TGCGCCAGCAGCCAGGAGCAGAGCTCCTACAATGAGCAGTTCTTC. Protein product: CASSQEQSSYNEQFF.

The V call is TRBV27, the J call TRBJ1-2, with D uncertain. CDR1 and CDR2 from the germline V gene are MNHEY and SMNVEV (reference sequence). The CDR3 consists of 13 residues. The ends were cut back, 3 bases at V and 3 bases at J, with 8 bases in the middle. The CDR3 loop reads CASSLWTYYGYTF. CDR3 DNA sequence: TGTGCCAGCAGTTTGTGGACTTACTATGGCTACACCTTC.

On this clonotype itself: Relative to the germline gene, one junction end is altered; a read error may explain this. V usage is TRBV20-1 and J usage is TRBJ2-7; TRBD1 or TRBD2 may be the D gene (5 bases each). This CDR3 spans 13 amino acids. Germline-derived CDR1 and CDR2 are DFQATT and SNEGSKA (reference sequence). CDR3 sequence (DNA): TGCAGTGCTAAGGGGCCGGGAACCTACGGGCAGTACTTC. Amino acids: CSAKGPGTYGQYF.

The chain uses TRBV6-1 and TRBJ2-3; 9 bases map to TRBD1. In germline, CDR1 is MNHNS, CDR2 SASEGT. Trimming at V came to 6 bases and at J to 4 bases, leaving 8 bases not matched to a gene. The CDR3 totals 15 residues. CDR3 in DNA: TGTGCCAGCAGAGACTCCGGGACAGGGTCAGATACGCAGTATTTT. This codes for CASRDSGTGSDTQYF.

The CDR3, as DNA: TGTGCCAGCAGTTTGGGCCACACAGATACGCAGTATTTT. This sequence encodes CASSLGHTDTQYF. V usage is TRBV12-3 or TRBV12-4 and J usage is TRBJ2-3, with D uncertain. The CDR3 sequence is 13 residues long. V was pared by 3 bases and J by 2 bases, with 6 bases between.

This clonotype was counted only a few times. The chain combines TRBV7-8 with TRBJ1-1; 7 bases are shared with TRBD1. V shed 5 bases and J 3 bases; nucleotides not matched to a gene: 6. The CDR3 sequence is 14 residues long. Germline loops: CDR1 SGHVS, CDR2 FQNEAQ. CDR3 nucleotides: TGTGCCAGCAGCGTCCCAGGGGGGGACACTGAAGCTTTCTTT. It encodes CASSVPGGDTEAFF.

CDR3 residues: CASSLQEASYEQYF. The CDR3 DNA is TGTGCCAGCAGCTTACAGGAAGCCTCCTACGAGCAGTACTTC. V and J are TRBV7-9 and TRBJ2-7, with D unresolved. V dropped 2 bases and J dropped 0 bases, with 8 bases sitting between them. Germline-derived CDR1 and CDR2 are SEHNR and FQNEAQ (reference sequence). This CDR3 comprises 14 residues.

CDR3 in amino acids: CATTRGGRGWEQYF. DNA of the CDR3: TGTGCCACCACCCGAGGGGGGCGAGGTTGGGAGCAGTACTTC. The rearrangement uses TRBV6-5 and TRBJ2-4; tentatively, D is TRBD1 or TRBD2 (6 bases each). V was trimmed by 10 bases and J by 13 bases, leaving 26 bases between them. Germline lookup yields CDR1 MNHEY and CDR2 SVGAGI. The CDR3 covers 14 residues.

This clonotype has a handful of counts. The CDR3 DNA reads TGCAGCGTTGAAAGGCTAGCGGGTTCCAATGAGCAGTTCTTC. This sequence encodes CSVERLAGSNEQFF. The chain employs TRBV29-1 and TRBJ2-1; 8 bases agree with TRBD2. The CDR3 totals 14 residues. Germline V CDR1 and CDR2: SQVTM, ANQGSEA. V was clipped by 2 bases and J by 6 bases; unmatched bases: 6.

The chain uses TRBV5-1 and TRBJ2-1; 7 bases are a match to TRBD2. Trimming took 0 bases from V and 8 from J; bases not matched to a gene: 17. Germline V gives CDR1 SGHRS, CDR2 YFSETQ. This CDR3 comprises 18 residues. CDR3 in amino acids: CASSLALIAAGENYEQFF. CDR3 sequence (DNA): TGCGCCAGCAGCTTGGCCCTAATTGCGGCGGGAGAAAACTATGAGCAGTTCTTC.

The V and J genes are TRBV7-2 and TRBJ1-3; maybe TRBD1 (6 bases). Germline assignment: CDR1 SGHTA and CDR2 FQGNSA. This CDR3 has 16 amino acids. Trimming shortened V by 5 bases and J by 0 bases, and 14 bases separated the two germline ends. CDR3 protein: CASSTRGTTSGNTIYF. In DNA, the CDR3 is TGTGCCAGCAGCACTAGGGGGACTACCTCTGGAAACACCATATATTTT.

This clonotype has only one observation. This chain uses TRBV7-2 with TRBJ2-1, with no clear D. The CDR3 has 13 amino acids. V lost 5 bases and J 7 bases, leaving 12 bases between the germline ends. Per the germline V gene, CDR1 is SGHTA and CDR2 is FQGNSA. The DNA for the CDR3 is TGTGCCAGCAGCGCCCACCGGCTAAATGAGCAGTTCTTC. It codes for CASSAHRLNEQFF.

The V gene is TRBV6-1, the J gene TRBJ2-7, with 10 positions matching TRBD2. Matching the DNA end better, TRBJ2-5 makes the J call doubtful. Germline CDR1 MNHNS, CDR2 SASEGT. This CDR3 contains 14 residues. DNA for the CDR3: TGTGCCAGTTCCCCTAGCGGGGGCGAACAGACCCAGTACTTC. Amino acid sequence: CASSPSGGEQTQYF.